This T cell receptor (beta chain) was retrieved from a study of OX40 agonist ivuxolimab in advanced cancers. Study information: Age averaged around 58 years (range roughly 20 to 90), and 70% to 85% were male. Partial response was recorded in three patients: one hepatocellular carcinoma and two cutaneous melanoma cases.

Autoimmune disease history or systemic immunosuppression was exclusionary. For this clone: Its antigen is still unknown.

Overall study findings and caveats: At 0.1 to 3.0 mg/kg, CD4+ and CD8+ blood T cells expanded clonally by week 6.

Germline CDR1 and CDR2: SEHNR and FQNEAQ (reference sequence). Trimming took 3 bases from V and 7 from J; bases not matched to a gene: 5. This CDR3 is built from 14 residues. TCRdb's table, derived via immunoSEQ multiplex PCR, lists solely in-frame clones and lacks some. There are 35,000 to 55,000 clones in the sample; 85% to 95% occur only once, and approximately 11% lies in the top ten. The TCR comes from an adult with an advanced solid tumor such as melanoma, head and neck, liver or kidney cancer. The starting material was CD4+ or CD8+ T cells sorted from blood, obtained in a trial of the OX40 agonist ivuxolimab. This chain connects TRBV7-9 to TRBJ1-4, with 7 bases matching TRBD1. CDR3 region: CASSFRGGGEKLFF. The CDR3 nucleotides read TGTGCCAGCAGCTTCAGGGGGGGAGGTGAAAAACTGTTTTTT. Looking up the rest from reference TRBV7-9 and TRBJ1-4 gives the full variable domain: DTGVSQNPRHKITKRGQNVTFRCDPISEHNRLYWYRQTLGQGPEFLTYFQNEAQLEKSRLLSDRFSAERPKGSFSTLEIQRTEQGDSAMYLCASSFRGGGEKLFFGSGTQLSVL.